The next 24 T cell receptor beta chains were all read from a single sample in a study of T cell changes during pregnancy in multiple sclerosis (dated by TCRdb to about 2019). Library preparation used the immunoSEQ multiplex PCR assay. In TCRdb, the immuneACCESS table is reduced to in-frame sequences with V and J assigned. These tables do not hold every clone; where another copy was compared, an unresolved V gene accounts for under half, and the others remain unexplained. Within this sample are approximately 130,000 clones, with 95% to 98% of them counted one time only. Over 0.35% of the sample goes to the ten largest clones. The source was peripheral blood, collected after pregnancy. These receptors were collected from a female donor with multiple sclerosis, enrolled in a pregnancy study.

The chain couples TRBV9 to TRBJ2-7; 7 bases align to TRBD2. The CDR3 has 15 amino acids. CDR1 and CDR2 (germline): SGDLS, YYNGEE. V was clipped by 2 bases and J by 2 bases; unmatched bases: 7. The CDR3 DNA reads as TGTGCCAGCAGCGTGGGAGGGGACGGAGCCTACGAGCAGTACTTC. Translated, it gives CASSVGGDGAYEQYF.

The chain is built from TRBV18 and TRBJ1-1; D is perhaps TRBD1 (6 bases). Germline V gene lookup returns CDR1 KGHSH and CDR2 LQKENI. Trimming shortened V by 8 bases and J by 1 base, and 11 bases separated the two germline ends. The CDR3 extends over 13 amino acids. CDR3: CASGGAGNTEAFF. The CDR3 nucleotides are TGTGCCAGCGGGGGGGCAGGGAACACTGAAGCTTTCTTT. Supplemented by reference TRBV18 and TRBJ1-1, the full variable domain reads NAGVMQNPRHLVRRRGQEARLRCSPMKGHSHVYWYRQLPEEGLKFMVYLQKENIIDESGMPKERFSAEFPKEGPSILRIQQVVRGDSAAYFCASGGAGNTEAFFGQGTRLTVV.

The rearrangement uses TRBV28 and TRBJ2-7, with D possibly being TRBD2 (6 bases). This CDR3 is 14 amino acids long. Per the germline V gene, CDR1 is MDHEN and CDR2 is SYDVKM. The V and J ends lost 6 bases and 3 bases respectively, with 15 bases between them. The CDR3 DNA reads as TGTGCCAGCAGGCTGTCGGGGGAACTCTACGAGCAGTACTTC. Amino acid sequence: CASRLSGELYEQYF.

The chain employs TRBV25-1 and TRBJ1-2; 7 bases line up with TRBD1. CDR3 size: 13 residues. The germline V gene encodes CDR1 MGHDK and CDR2 SYGVNS. V was clipped by 8 bases and J by 6 bases; unmatched bases: 9. The CDR3, as DNA: TGTGCCAGCGGACCTACAGGGGTTGATGGCTACACCTTC. Its protein product is CASGPTGVDGYTF.

This chain links TRBV4-1 with TRBJ1-2; the match to TRBD1 covers 7 bases. Trimming at V came to 4 bases and at J to 0 bases, leaving 2 bases not matched to a gene. The CDR3 is 14 residues long. CDR1 and CDR2 from the germline V gene are MGHRA and YSYEKL. The CDR3 nucleotides read TGCGCCAGCAGCCGTGGGACAGCTAACTATGGCTACACCTTC. This gives the protein CASSRGTANYGYTF.

The chain combines TRBV7-9 with TRBJ1-4; TRBD1 matches at 7 bases. The CDR3 is 15 residues long. In germline, CDR1 is SEHNR, CDR2 FQNEAQ (reference sequence). The J segment lost 4 bases and the V segment lost 6 bases, leaving 8 bases of the junction unmatched. The CDR3 reads CASRDTGTVNEKLFF. The CDR3 nucleotides read TGTGCCAGCAGAGACACCGGGACAGTTAATGAAAAACTGTTTTTT.

The V and J genes are TRBV9 and TRBJ2-5; perhaps TRBD2 as D (6 bases). Trimming shortened V by 4 bases and J by 5 bases, and 18 bases separated the two germline ends. Germline values: CDR1 SGDLS, CDR2 YYNGEE. The CDR3 consists of 15 residues. The CDR3 sequence: CASSPSERAGETQYF. DNA for the CDR3: TGTGCCAGCAGCCCTAGCGAGCGGGCTGGGGAGACCCAGTACTTC. Looking up the rest from reference TRBV9 and TRBJ2-5 gives the full variable domain: DSGVTQTPKHLITATGQRVTLRCSPRSGDLSVYWYQQSLDQGLQFLIQYYNGEERAKGNILERFSAQQFPDLHSELNLSSLELGDSALYFCASSPSERAGETQYFGPGTRLLVL.

The chain is built from TRBV20-1 and TRBJ2-3; D gene unclear. V dropped 1 base and J dropped 4 bases, with 3 bases sitting between them. This CDR3 comprises 11 residues. Per the germline V gene, CDR1 is DFQATT and CDR2 is SNEGSKA (reference sequence). CDR3 region: CSARVADTQYF. In nucleotides, the CDR3 is TGCAGTGCTAGAGTCGCAGATACGCAGTATTTT.

V and J are TRBV5-1 and TRBJ2-5; a possible D gene is TRBD2 (5 bases). V was shortened by 5 bases and J by 5 bases, with 16 bases between the two germline ends. Per germline, CDR1 SGHRS and CDR2 YFSETQ. The CDR3 has 14 amino acids. The CDR3 region is CASSTGARGETQYF. The CDR3 DNA sequence: TGCGCCAGCAGTACCGGTGCCAGAGGGGAGACCCAGTACTTC. The full variable domain, in which reference TRBV5-1 and TRBJ2-5 provide the parts outside the CDR3, is KAGVTQTPRYLIKTRGQQVTLSCSPISGHRSVSWYQQTPGQGLQFLFEYFSETQRNKGNFPGRFSGRQFSNSRSEMNVSTLELGDSALYLCASSTGARGETQYFGPGTRLLVL.

This chain links TRBV27 with TRBJ2-1; 7 bases are a match to TRBD2. This CDR3 is built from 14 residues. The V gene end was trimmed by 2 bases and the J gene end by 3 bases; junction bases not matched to a gene: 1. Germline loops: CDR1 MNHEY, CDR2 SMNVEV (reference sequence). The chain's CDR3 is CASSLLAVYNEQFF. The CDR3 nucleotides read TGTGCCAGCAGTTTACTAGCGGTCTACAATGAGCAGTTCTTC.

This clone was seen a single time. The rearrangement joins TRBV2 to TRBJ2-7; D not certain. The V gene's germline CDR1 is SNHLY and CDR2 FYNNEI. V lost 8 bases and J 2 bases, leaving 10 bases between the germline ends. The CDR3 contains 12 residues. The CDR3: CASASLPYEQYF. For the CDR3, the DNA is TGTGCCAGCGCCTCCCTACCCTACGAGCAGTACTTC.

The V gene is TRBV27, the J gene TRBJ2-3, with 7 bases matching TRBD2. This CDR3 region has 15 residues. V dropped 6 bases and J dropped 2; count of bases not matched to a gene: 8. In germline, CDR1 is MNHEY, CDR2 SMNVEV (reference sequence). The CDR3 region has the DNA TGTGCCAGCAGCACCGGGGGGACCCTCACAGATACGCAGTATTTT. Its translation: CASSTGGTLTDTQYF.

This chain joins TRBV4-2 and TRBJ2-7; tentative D call: TRBD1 (6 bases). In germline, CDR1 is LGHNA, CDR2 YNFKEQ. The CDR3 loop spans 14 amino acids. Trimming removed 3 bases at V and 5 bases at J, with 14 bases between. CDR3 coding DNA: TGTGCCAGCAGCCAGGCTCAGGGGTTCCACGAGCAGTACTTC. Translation gives CASSQAQGFHEQYF.

The V and J genes are TRBV6-1 and TRBJ1-2; D is possibly TRBD1 (5 bases). V was trimmed by 2 bases and J by 3 bases, leaving 13 bases between them. Germline values: CDR1 MNHNS, CDR2 SASEGT. CDR3 length: 15 amino acids. The CDR3 sequence is CASSEYQGRDYGYTF. DNA of the CDR3: TGTGCCAGCAGTGAATATCAGGGAAGGGACTATGGCTACACCTTC.

The genes are TRBV28 and TRBJ2-3; perhaps TRBD2 as D (5 bases). The germline CDR1 and CDR2 sequences are MDHEN and SYDVKM. Between the trimmed V and J ends, which lost 2 bases and 5 bases, there was a span of 8 bases. The CDR3 loop spans 13 amino acids. In DNA, the CDR3 is TGTGCCAGCAGTTTACTAACTAGAGATACGCAGTATTTT. This gives the protein CASSLLTRDTQYF.

The V call is TRBV9, the J call TRBJ1-6, with D possibly TRBD1 on 5 matching bases. Deletions cut 1 base from V and 10 bases from J, with 12 bases between. CDR1 and CDR2 from the germline V gene are SGDLS and YYNGEE. CDR3 length equals 14 residues. The CDR3 loop reads CASSVNTRESPLHF. The CDR3 nucleotides read TGTGCCAGCAGCGTAAATACCAGGGAATCACCCCTCCACTTT.

The rearrangement links TRBV7-2 to TRBJ2-1; D uncertain. Germline CDR1 reads SGHTA; CDR2 reads FQGNSA. Trimming removed 3 bases from V and 6 bases from J, with 9 bases in between. This CDR3 is built from 13 residues. The CDR3 protein is CASSLRLGNEQFF. CDR3 bases: TGTGCCAGCAGCTTGCGGTTAGGCAATGAGCAGTTCTTC.

The V and J genes are TRBV7-9 and TRBJ2-1; D is possibly TRBD1 (5 bases). V dropped 5 bases and J dropped 10 bases, with 12 bases sitting between them. There are 12 residues in the CDR3. CDR1 and CDR2 from the germline V gene are SEHNR and FQNEAQ (reference sequence). The CDR3 sequence: CASSPQGYEQFF. CDR3 in DNA: TGTGCCAGCAGCCCCCAGGGATACGAGCAGTTCTTC.

The V gene is TRBV7-2, the J gene TRBJ2-2; 8 positions agree with TRBD1. This CDR3 spans 16 amino acids. CDR1 and CDR2 (germline): SGHTA, FQGNSA. J lost 3 bases, V lost 1 base, and 4 bases had no gene match. The CDR3 protein is CASSLGPGGYTGELFF. CDR3 nucleotides: TGTGCCAGCAGCTTAGGTCCAGGGGGCTACACCGGGGAGCTGTTTTTT.

The CDR3 nucleotides are TGTGCCAGCAGTTCTATCGAGACAGGGCCGAACACTGAAGCTTTCTTT. Translation: CASSSIETGPNTEAFF. This chain uses TRBV28 with TRBJ1-1; TRBD1 matches at 7 bases. The CDR3 covers 16 residues. The V gene's germline CDR1 is MDHEN and CDR2 SYDVKM. The trim removed 4 bases at V and 1 base at J, leaving 9 bases unmatched.

The chain couples TRBV4-1 to TRBJ2-6; 8 bases line up with TRBD1. The CDR3 consists of 19 residues. Trimming cost V 3 bases and J 0 bases; bases outside gene matches: 10. CDR1 is MGHRA, CDR2 YSYEKL, per germline. The CDR3 DNA is TGCGCCAGCAGCCAGCCGGCAGGGGGCCTCGTCTCTGGGGCCAACGTCCTGACTTTC. This codes for CASSQPAGGLVSGANVLTF.

This chain joins TRBV19 and TRBJ2-1, with TRBD1 matching over 7 bases. CDR1 is LNHDA, CDR2 SQIVND, per germline (reference sequence). V was clipped by 4 bases and J by 8 bases; unmatched bases: 11. This CDR3 is 15 amino acids long. This CDR3 reads CASSTQGPPSYEQFF. DNA for the CDR3: TGTGCCAGTAGTACACAGGGGCCCCCCTCCTATGAGCAGTTCTTC.

The rearrangement uses TRBV5-1 and TRBJ2-7; TRBD2 matches 11 bases. The CDR3 extends over 16 amino acids. Per germline, CDR1 SGHRS and CDR2 YFSETQ. Germline trimming cut 4 bases from V and 5 bases from J; bases unmatched to any gene: 11. CDR3 sequence reads: CASSLTSGTVPNEQYF. The CDR3 DNA reads TGCGCCAGCAGCCTGACTAGCGGGACCGTACCTAACGAGCAGTACTTC.

The chain employs TRBV5-5 and TRBJ2-6; a possible D gene is TRBD1 (6 bases). CDR3 size: 18 residues. Germline loops: CDR1 SGHKS, CDR2 YYEKEE (reference sequence). V dropped 0 bases and J dropped 1 base, with 14 bases sitting between them. CDR3 protein: CASSLGPTTGSGANVLTF. CDR3 bases: TGTGCCAGCAGCTTGGGTCCTACCACAGGGTCTGGGGCCAACGTCCTGACTTTC.